What follows is one T cell receptor (beta chain) and its context. The specificity of this receptor is unknown. Base qualities are not provided; no much larger clone lies one nucleotide away. The record originates from a study of CD8 T cells in Susac syndrome (dated 2019 in TCRdb). Regarding the research as a whole: Among the Susac syndrome patients who were sequenced, clinically active disease was present in more than five and clinical remission was observed in eight or nine. At blood withdrawal, Susac syndrome patients were therapy-naive, treated with corticosteroids (with IVIg additionally given to some), or treated with IVIg alone. The study used repertoire sequencing to test whether antigen drove CD8+ T cell activation and differentiation in Susac syndrome.

Peripheral blood CD8+ and CD4+ T cells from healthy donors, Susac syndrome patients and multiple sclerosis patients were profiled using high-throughput TCR beta sequencing. The Susac syndrome patients fulfilled recently defined diagnostic criteria for either definite or probable disease. CD8+ TEMRA cells were enriched by FACS, while bulk CD8+ and CD4+ T cells were purified by magnetic negative isolation. Blood was drawn into EDTA tubes, processed within 24 hours, and PBMCs were isolated by density gradient centrifugation. PBMCs intended for TCR sequencing were frozen in liquid nitrogen and were later thawed in a 37 degrees C water bath. The sorted or isolated CD4+, CD8+ and CD8+ TEMRA cells had a purity of 90% or higher. Study-level results and caveats: In patients with Susac syndrome, the CD4+ T cell repertoire showed no detectable clonal expansion. The study acknowledged that relatively few individuals were included in the TCR sequencing and HLA analysis.

RNA was extracted using the RNeasy kit, and roughly 0.45 to 1 ug of the RNA was reverse transcribed with random hexamers. The immunoSEQ multiplex PCR assay, covering 54 Vbeta and 13 Jbeta segments, was used to amplify TCR beta CDR3 regions. PCR amplification bias was corrected by using a synthetic template baseline for primer optimization and computational correction. The study's processing was this. Reads were assigned to V, D and J genes according to IMGT and analyzed in immunoSEQ Analyzer, with only productive sequences retained. Clonality was calculated as one minus the Shannon entropy normalized by log2 of the number of productive unique sequences. For each patient and control, public and private clones were evaluated within the 100 most prevalent clones. Clones were defined as Susac-specific when absent from the healthy and MS cohorts, from roughly 1,100 published viral clones and from other ImmuneACCESS disease sequences. The public sequencing data were trimmed at Q25 with fastp and processed into clonotypes with MiXCR by TCRdb, which kept only in-frame beta chains. Rows with a matching CDR3 protein are joined into one entry that keeps the most common DNA and genes. The V and J calls, along with clone size, are taken from TCRdb and not from the paper's own processing. In this sample the table shows over 150,000 distinct CDR3 sequences, roughly 94% of which occur a single time. The ten largest clones take up 0.099% of the sample.

The TCR comes from a human donor with Susac syndrome. Sequenced input: CD4+ T cells from PBMCs.

The encoded CDR3 is CAWSRDDGYTF. Read as DNA, the sequence is TGTGCCTGGAGTAGGGACGATGGCTACACCTTC. The sequence is built from TRBV30 and TRBJ1-2; matching of 5 bases hints at TRBD1 as the D gene. The CDR3 numbers 11 residues from cysteine through phenylalanine. The read is trimmed to its CDR3 DNA, 33 bases read in frame from base 1. For CDR1 and CDR2, the germline V gene (reference sequence) lists GTSNPN and SVGIG. Cut back by 2 bases and 6 bases, the V and J ends lie 7 bases apart.